This entry concerns a single T cell receptor (beta chain). The antigen is undetermined. The entry originates in a study of shared clonotypes between healthy human individuals. The naive CD8 population came from CD45RO-negative cells selected for CCR7, without terminally differentiated effector memory CD45RA+ cells. Sequencing used immunoSEQ multiplex PCR; TCRdb keeps in-frame clones, though not all of them. Here the sample spans about 2 million clones, less than 95% being singletons. This CDR3 is 13 amino acids long. The V end lost 4 bases, the J end lost 8 bases, and 12 bases lay between the germline ends. Whole-study results and caveats: Across several donors, naive CD4 shared roughly 5%, naive CD8 3% to 3.5%, memory CD4 roughly 2.2%, memory CD8 0.4%.

Sequencing was carried out using naive CD8+ T cells sorted from blood. The sequence was obtained from a man aged 18 to 30 in good health. The rearrangement links TRBV23-1 to TRBJ2-1, with D possibly TRBD2 on 6 matching bases. TRBV23-1 is designated an ORF whose function remains uncertain. The CDR3 DNA is TGCGCCAGCAGTCCTACCGGGGGACATGAGCAGTTCTTC. Translating gives CASSPTGGHEQFF.